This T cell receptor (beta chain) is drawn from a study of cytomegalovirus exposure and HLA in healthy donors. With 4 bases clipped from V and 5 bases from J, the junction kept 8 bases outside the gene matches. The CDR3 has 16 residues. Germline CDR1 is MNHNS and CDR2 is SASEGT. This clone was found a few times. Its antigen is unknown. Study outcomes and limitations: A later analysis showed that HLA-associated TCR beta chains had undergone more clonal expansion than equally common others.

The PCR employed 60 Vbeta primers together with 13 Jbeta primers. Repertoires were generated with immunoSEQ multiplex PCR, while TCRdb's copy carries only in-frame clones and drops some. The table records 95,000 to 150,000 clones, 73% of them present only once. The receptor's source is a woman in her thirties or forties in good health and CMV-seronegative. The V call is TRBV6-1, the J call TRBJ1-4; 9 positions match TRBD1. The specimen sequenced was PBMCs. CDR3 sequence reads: CASSVQAGTGNEKLFF. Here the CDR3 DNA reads TGTGCCAGCAGTGTTCAAGCCGGGACAGGGAATGAAAAACTGTTTTTT.